This T cell receptor (beta chain) was profiled in a study of cytomegalovirus exposure and HLA in healthy donors. Study-level findings and limits: A later analysis showed HLA-associated TCR beta chains outstripping equally common others in clonal expansion.

Researchers ran the PCR with 60 Vbeta and 13 Jbeta primers. Data came from immunoSEQ multiplex PCR; TCRdb stores just in-frame clones and leaves some out. Seen here are some 130,000 clones, around 63% observed once, and the top ten hold 1.5% to 2%. Note on this clone: Its cognate antigen is unknown.

Trimming cost V 6 bases and J 1 base, with 4 bases left between them. Germline CDR1 is WSHSY and CDR2 is SAAADI. This CDR3 has 12 residues. This clonotype originated in a human donor in good health. Sample: PBMCs. The V call is TRBV10-2, the J call TRBJ2-1; D not certain. CDR3 amino acids: CASRQSYNEQFF. In DNA, the CDR3 is TGCGCCAGCAGACAGTCCTACAATGAGCAGTTCTTC.